One and the same sample provided the 20 T cell receptor beta chains below, sequenced in a study of cytomegalovirus exposure and HLA in healthy donors. The PCR was carried out with 60 Vbeta primers and 13 Jbeta primers. The data were produced by immunoSEQ multiplex PCR, yet TCRdb's version contains in-frame clones alone and is incomplete. In the table there are 150,000 or so clones, 81% of which are singletons. Specimen: PBMCs. These receptors were collected from a woman under 30 in good health and CMV-seropositive.

The V call is TRBV11-2, the J call TRBJ2-4, with 7 bases aligning to TRBD1. With V trimmed by 4 bases and J by 0 bases, 9 bases remained unmatched. The CDR3 is 17 amino acids. CDR1 and CDR2 from the germline V gene are SGHAT and FQNNGV. The CDR3, as DNA: TGTGCCAGCAGCTGGGACCCGGGACAGCTAGCCAAAAACATTCAGTACTTC. This codes for CASSWDPGQLAKNIQYF.

The CDR3 spells CASSHLPAGGPRNTGELFF. CDR3 DNA: TGTGCCAGCAGCCACCTACCAGCGGGGGGTCCCCGAAACACCGGGGAGCTGTTTTTT. The V and J genes are TRBV4-2 and TRBJ2-2; 9 nucleotides line up with TRBD2. The V gene's germline CDR1 is LGHNA and CDR2 YNFKEQ. The V segment lost 3 bases and the J segment 2 bases; nucleotides outside the gene matches: 13. The CDR3 loop spans 19 amino acids.

The V call is TRBV2, the J call TRBJ1-1, with D possibly TRBD1 on 6 matching bases. Germline values: CDR1 SNHLY, CDR2 FYNNEI. This CDR3 comprises 13 residues. Trimming left V 8 bases short and J 2 bases short, with 12 bases between. Here the CDR3 DNA reads TGTGCCAGCCGAAGGACAGTCAACACTGAAGCTTTCTTT. Protein: CASRRTVNTEAFF.

J is TRBJ2-1 and V is TRBV28, with 8 bases fitting TRBD2. Unmatched junction bases numbered 1, after V lost 2 bases and J lost 4 bases. Germline CDR1 is MDHEN and CDR2 is SYDVKM. This CDR3 comprises 14 residues. The CDR3 DNA is TGTGCCAGCAGTTTAGCGGGGGGTTACAATGAGCAGTTCTTC. Translated, it gives CASSLAGGYNEQFF.

This chain uses TRBV28 with TRBJ1-1; 12 nucleotides align to TRBD1. Germline trimming cut 4 bases from V and 4 bases from J; bases unmatched to any gene: 10. The CDR3 is made up of 17 amino acids. The germline gives CDR1 MDHEN, CDR2 SYDVKM. For the CDR3, the DNA is TGTGCCAGCAGTTCCCGGGACAGGGGGCGAGGAAGCACTGAAGCTTTCTTT. Translation: CASSSRDRGRGSTEAFF.

The CDR3 region is CSGTDQETQYF. As DNA, the CDR3 is TGCAGCGGGACAGACCAAGAGACCCAGTACTTC. The chain is built from TRBV20-1 and TRBJ2-5, with 7 bases aligning to TRBD1. Germline V CDR1 and CDR2: DFQATT, SNEGSKA (reference sequence). This CDR3 contains 11 residues.

The chain uses TRBV18 and TRBJ1-2; TRBD1 matches 7 bases. V shed 6 bases and J 5 bases; nucleotides not matched to a gene: 15. There are 16 residues in the CDR3. The V gene's germline CDR1 is KGHSH and CDR2 LQKENI. Here the CDR3 reads CASSPSGTERTYGYTF. CDR3 sequence (DNA): TGTGCCAGCTCCCCATCGGGGACAGAGAGAACTTATGGCTACACCTTC.

The rearrangement links TRBV19 to TRBJ2-4; D is unclear. Germline-derived CDR1 and CDR2 are LNHDA and SQIVND (reference sequence). CDR3 length: 13 residues. Trimming took off 6 bases at V and 1 base at J, with 7 bases between the two ends. The CDR3 nucleotides are TGTGCCAGTAGAGAGTTCGCCAAAAACATTCAGTACTTC. Its protein product is CASREFAKNIQYF.

The DNA of the CDR3 is TGTGCCAGTAGTCCCCGAAGGGGGGGTGAAAAACTGTTTTTT. Translated: CASSPRRGGEKLFF. The genes are TRBV19 and TRBJ1-4; possible D gene TRBD1, 6 bases. The CDR3 consists of 14 residues. Germline values: CDR1 LNHDA, CDR2 SQIVND (reference sequence). Trimming pared 5 bases from V and 7 bases from J, leaving 14 bases between.

This sequence joins TRBV27 and TRBJ2-7; D perhaps matches TRBD1 (5 bases). Germline CDR1 reads MNHEY; CDR2 reads SMNVEV (reference sequence). CDR3 length equals 14 residues. V was cut by 3 bases and J by 2 bases, with 11 bases left in between. CDR3 loop: CASSLWVGPYEQYF. The CDR3 nucleotides read TGTGCCAGCAGTTTGTGGGTGGGGCCCTACGAGCAGTACTTC.

The J gene is TRBJ2-3, the V gene TRBV6-5, with a tentative D call TRBD2 (5 bases). The CDR3 runs to 13 residues. Trimming took off 2 bases at V and 5 bases at J, with 8 bases between the two ends. Germline values: CDR1 MNHEY, CDR2 SVGAGI. CDR3 protein: CASSYGRGDTQYF. In nucleotides, the CDR3 is TGTGCCAGCAGTTACGGTCGGGGAGATACGCAGTATTTT.

The chain joins TRBV6-4 to TRBJ1-5; TRBD1 matches 9 bases. Per germline, CDR1 MRHNA and CDR2 SNTAGT. The CDR3 sequence is 15 residues long. The ends lost 5 bases at V and 6 bases at J; junction bases unmatched: 8. The CDR3 loop reads CASSPTGTGSQPQHF. CDR3 in DNA: TGTGCCAGCAGTCCTACCGGGACAGGGAGTCAGCCCCAGCATTTT.

DNA for the CDR3: TGTGCCAGCAGCCCCCCATCTACCGAGCAGTACTTC. Translating gives CASSPPSTEQYF. The rearrangement links TRBV9 to TRBJ2-7; D uncertain. The CDR3 runs to 12 residues. Germline CDR1 and CDR2: SGDLS and YYNGEE. Between the trimmed V and J ends, which lost 4 bases and 6 bases, there was a span of 11 bases. The full variable domain, its missing parts supplied by reference TRBV9 and TRBJ2-7, is DSGVTQTPKHLITATGQRVTLRCSPRSGDLSVYWYQQSLDQGLQFLIQYYNGEERAKGNILERFSAQQFPDLHSELNLSSLELGDSALYFCASSPPSTEQYFGPGTRLTVT.

CDR3 residues: CASSVVSGSVNEQFF. In DNA form, the CDR3 reads TGTGCCAGCAGCGTAGTGTCCGGGAGCGTTAATGAGCAGTTCTTC. This chain uses TRBV9 with TRBJ2-1, with a weak D call TRBD2 (6 bases). Germline loops: CDR1 SGDLS, CDR2 YYNGEE. V lost 0 bases and J 7 bases, leaving 14 bases between the germline ends. There are 15 residues in the CDR3.

The J gene is TRBJ2-2, the V gene TRBV7-9; possibly TRBD1 for D (5 bases). CDR3 length: 14 residues. CDR1 is SEHNR, CDR2 FQNEAQ, per germline (reference sequence). The V and J ends lost 8 bases and 1 base respectively, with 11 bases between them. The CDR3 bases are TGTGCCAGCGGACACGATCTGAACACCGGGGAGCTGTTTTTT. Amino acid sequence: CASGHDLNTGELFF.

The V and J genes are TRBV9 and TRBJ2-7, with D possibly matching TRBD1 (7 bases). The CDR3 totals 13 residues. The ends were cut back, 4 bases at V and 3 bases at J, with 11 bases in the middle. Germline CDR1 and CDR2: SGDLS and YYNGEE. The CDR3 DNA reads as TGTGCCAGCAGCTCAGGGGGGCTCTACGAGCAGTACTTC. Its translation: CASSSGGLYEQYF.

The rearrangement uses TRBV9 and TRBJ1-1; no firm D call. Trimming removed 0 bases from V and 1 base from J, with 10 bases in between. Germline CDR1 is SGDLS and CDR2 is YYNGEE. The CDR3 consists of 15 residues. This chain's CDR3 is CASSVDSPPNTEAFF. The CDR3 region has the DNA TGTGCCAGCAGCGTAGACTCCCCCCCGAACACTGAAGCTTTCTTT.

The V call is TRBV5-6, the J call TRBJ1-2; unclear D gene. The CDR3 spans 15 residues. The germline V gene encodes CDR1 SGHDT and CDR2 YYEEEE. Between the trimmed V and J ends, which lost 4 bases and 5 bases, there was a span of 18 bases. The DNA for the CDR3 is TGTGCCAGCAGCCGAGGACTACCACGGAATTATGGCTACACCTTC. Translation gives CASSRGLPRNYGYTF.

This chain connects TRBV7-6 to TRBJ2-7; TRBD2 agrees at 9 bases. J lost 0 bases, V lost 4 bases, and 4 bases had no gene match. The CDR3 runs to 15 residues. CDR1 SGHVS and CDR2 FNYEAQ come from the germline V gene. The CDR3 protein is CASSSLAGSSYEQYF. The CDR3 region has the DNA TGTGCCAGCAGCTCACTAGCGGGCAGCTCCTACGAGCAGTACTTC.

The chain has TRBV2 and TRBJ1-5; D is possibly TRBD1 (5 bases). The CDR3 sequence is 15 residues long. Germline V gene lookup returns CDR1 SNHLY and CDR2 FYNNEI. The V gene lost 5 bases and the J gene lost 2 bases, with 13 bases spanning the gap. The CDR3 nucleotides are TGTGCCAGCAGTTCGCCGGGGGGAGGCAATCAGCCCCAGCATTTT. Translating gives CASSSPGGGNQPQHF.